The source of this T cell receptor beta chain is a study of PD-L1 blockade in urothelial cancer. Overall study: Males with urothelial cancer arising in the bladder constituted about nine tenths of the roughly 30 patients.

Time point meaning: peripheral blood 6 weeks after treatment start. The CDR3 has 14 residues. J was trimmed by 0 bases and V by 4 bases; bases with no gene match: 3. The table came from immunoSEQ multiplex PCR; TCRdb's copy has only in-frame clones and leaves some out. The repertoire holds 83,000 or so clones, with 70% to 90% as singletons. The sample consisted of PBMCs, taken around atezolizumab (anti-PD-L1) treatment. This chain connects TRBV5-3 to TRBJ2-7; TRBD2 matches 8 bases. TRBV5-3 is an open reading frame whose function is uncertain. The sequence came from an older man with urothelial cancer. In DNA, the CDR3 is TGTGCCAGAAGCCTCACTAGCGGCTCCTACGAGCAGTACTTC. This translates into CARSLTSGSYEQYF.